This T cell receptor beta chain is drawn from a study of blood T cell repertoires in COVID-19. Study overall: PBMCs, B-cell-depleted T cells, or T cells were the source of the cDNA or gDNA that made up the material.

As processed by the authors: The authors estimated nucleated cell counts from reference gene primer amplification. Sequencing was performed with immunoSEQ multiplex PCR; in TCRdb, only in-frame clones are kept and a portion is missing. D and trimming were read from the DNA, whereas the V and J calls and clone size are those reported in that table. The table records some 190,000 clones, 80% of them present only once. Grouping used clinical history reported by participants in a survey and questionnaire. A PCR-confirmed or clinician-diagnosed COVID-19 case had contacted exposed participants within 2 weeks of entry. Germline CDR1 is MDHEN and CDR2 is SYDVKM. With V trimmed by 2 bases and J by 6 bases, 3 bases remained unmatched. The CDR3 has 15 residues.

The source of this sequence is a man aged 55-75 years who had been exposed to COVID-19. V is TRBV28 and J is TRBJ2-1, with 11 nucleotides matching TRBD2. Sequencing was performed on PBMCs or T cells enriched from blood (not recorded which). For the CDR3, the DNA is TGTGCCAGCAGTTTAATAGCGGGAGGGCTCAATGAGCAGTTCTTC. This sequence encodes CASSLIAGGLNEQFF.